One T cell receptor beta chain is described in this entry. Its antigen is still unknown. The same CDR3 arises from other DNA sequences in this sample as well. This sample was included in a study of shared clonotypes between healthy human individuals. About the research overall: A couple of women and a few men aged 18 to 49 made up the donors. Broader study findings: Naive CD4 clonotype sharing across several donors was approximately 5%.

An even split of each subset's genomic DNA across several immunoSEQ plates was performed. The protocol was immunoSEQ multiplex PCR, while the TCRdb copy is restricted to in-frame clones and leaves out a portion. The table lists around 990,000 clones, about 80% of them singletons. Healthy HIV-negative adults without recent acute infections or vaccinations served as donors. Germline V gene sequence: CDR1 MDHEN, CDR2 SYDVKM. J gave up 2 bases and V 4 bases, and 15 bases lay outside the gene matches. This CDR3 comprises 18 residues. The chain uses TRBV28 and TRBJ2-7; 9 positions agree with TRBD1. The specimen sequenced was memory CD4+ T cells from PBMCs. The subset: CD45RA-negative fraction. This receptor was identified in a man younger than 35 in good health. Some clones in this sample may be carry-over from other donors' samples. The CDR3 DNA sequence: TGTGCCAGCAGTTCGCTAGACAGGGGGTGGGGGTTAACCTACGAGCAGTACTTC. As protein: CASSSLDRGWGLTYEQYF.